These T cell receptor beta chains were read from a single sample in a study of blood T cell repertoires in COVID-19. Sequenced by immunoSEQ multiplex PCR; TCRdb stores in-frame clones only, minus some. The sample includes around 76,000 clones, roughly 83% of them seen just once. The source material was peripheral blood. The receptors were sampled from a man under 40 with COVID-19, enrolled during active disease. Each CDR3 is given with its conserved first and last residue. D genes are given only for firm matches. Expanded clones are given a class, and other clones once, few, many or no size at all.

J	V	D	size	DNA	CDR3
TRBJ2-7	TRBV7-3	TRBD2	-	TGTGCCAGCAGCAAGACTAGCGGGACCTACGAGCAGTACTTC	CASSKTSGTYEQYF
TRBJ2-7	TRBV30	TRBD1	-	TGTGCCTGGAGTGTACAGGGGGTAGGGTACGAGCAGTACTTC	CAWSVQGVGYEQYF
TRBJ2-1	TRBV21-1	-	-	TGTGCCAGCAGCAAAGCGCGAACTAGCGGGCGGTACAATGAGCAGTTCTTC	CASSKARTSGRYNEQFF
TRBJ1-5	TRBV24-1	-	-	TGTGCCACCAGTGAGCTCAGGAGGGCCAATCAGCCCCAGCATTTT	CATSELRRANQPQHF
TRBJ2-5	TRBV30	TRBD2	-	TGTGCCTGGAGTGTCGCCGGGACTAGCGGGAGTTGGGAGACCCAGTACTTC	CAWSVAGTSGSWETQYF
TRBJ2-7	TRBV5-1	TRBD1	-	TGCGCCAGCAGCAGGGACAGCTACGAGCAGTACTTC	CASSRDSYEQYF
TRBJ1-2	TRBV6-5	TRBD1	-	TGTGCCAGCAGTTATGGCGACACAGGGGAGGACTATGGCTACACCTTC	CASSYGDTGEDYGYTF
TRBJ2-2	TRBV19	-	-	TGTGCCAGTAAGGCACAGGGGAACACCGGGGAGCTGTTTTTT	CASKAQGNTGELFF
TRBJ2-3	TRBV4-2	-	-	TGTGCCAGCAGCCAAGATCATCCAGATACGCAGTATTTT	CASSQDHPDTQYF
TRBJ1-1	TRBV24-1	-	-	TGTGCCACCAGTGATTTGCGTGGCGGGGGGAGTGGTGAAGCTTTCTTT	CATSDLRGGGSGEAFF
TRBJ1-1	TRBV30	TRBD1	once	TGTGCCTGGTGGCCCTCGCGGGACAGGGGTTTAAACACTGAAGCTTTCTTT	CAWWPSRDRGLNTEAFF
TRBJ2-7	TRBV7-7	TRBD2	-	TGTGCTAGCAGCATCTCACCGGGAGGGCAACACGAGCAGTACTTC	CASSISPGGQHEQYF
TRBJ1-5	TRBV30	-	-	TGTGCCTGGAGTGTAGGAGGGAATCAGCCCCAGCATTTT	CAWSVGGNQPQHF
TRBJ2-1	TRBV5-6	TRBD2	-	TGTGCCAGCAGCCCGAGGGGTAACGGGAGGCCCTACAATGAGCAGTTCTTC	CASSPRGNGRPYNEQFF
TRBJ1-6	TRBV9	-	-	TGTGCCAGCAGCGTAGCTAATAATTCACCCCTCCACTTT	CASSVANNSPLHF
TRBJ2-7	TRBV27	TRBD2	-	TGTGCCAGCCGACGGGGACTAGCGGTTATGGAGCAGTACTTC	CASRRGLAVMEQYF
TRBJ2-1	TRBV9	-	-	TGTGCCAGCAGCCCCCTTAGCGAAGAGCAGTTCTTC	CASSPLSEEQFF
TRBJ1-5	TRBV28	-	once	TGTGCCAGCAGTCCCGACAGCTATCAGCCCCAGCATTTT	CASSPDSYQPQHF
TRBJ1-1	TRBV19	-	-	TGTGCCAGTAGTATCGGACAGCGCATGAACACTGAAGCTTTCTTT	CASSIGQRMNTEAFF
TRBJ2-1	TRBV11-1	TRBD2	-	TGTGCCAGCAGCCCTCGGGCTAGCGGGAATGAGCAGTTCTTC	CASSPRASGNEQFF
TRBJ2-3	TRBV27	-	-	TGTGCCAGCAGTCTTCAGGGGTCTTTGGCAGATACGCAGTATTTT	CASSLQGSLADTQYF
TRBJ1-1	TRBV11-3	-	-	TGTGCCAGCAGCTTAGATCCCCAGGAAAACACTGAAGCTTTCTTT	CASSLDPQENTEAFF
TRBJ2-2	TRBV28	-	-	TGTGCCAGCACCATCACCCGACGGAGAAACACCGGGGAGCTGTTTTTT	CASTITRRRNTGELFF
TRBJ2-1	TRBV7-9	-	-	TGTGCCAGCAGCTTAAGTACTAGCTCTGATGAGCAGTTCTTC	CASSLSTSSDEQFF